This entry lists 5 T cell receptor beta chains sequenced from one sample in a study of blood T cell repertoires in COVID-19. Generated by immunoSEQ multiplex PCR, the TCRdb table keeps only in-frame clones and is missing some. Here the sample spans around 210,000 clones, just under 85% being singletons. The sequencing sample was made of peripheral blood. The source is a man between 60 and 75 years old with COVID-19, enrolled during active disease.

Only one count was recorded for this clone. V is TRBV29-1 and J is TRBJ1-1, with 7 positions matching TRBD1. This CDR3 region has 13 residues. CDR1 and CDR2 from the germline V gene are SQVTM and ANQGSEA. Losses at the gene ends were 7 bases for V and 2 bases for J; bases not matched to a gene: 7. The chain's CDR3 is CSANNRGNTEAFF. The CDR3 coding sequence is TGCAGCGCGAATAACAGGGGAAACACTGAAGCTTTCTTT.

The J gene is TRBJ1-6, the V gene TRBV5-4; D gene unclear. This CDR3 comprises 16 residues. Germline values: CDR1 SGHNT, CDR2 YYREEE (reference sequence). Trimming removed 5 bases from V and 0 bases from J, with 12 bases in between. CDR3: CASSPQPSSYNSPLHF. The CDR3 DNA is TGTGCCAGCAGTCCCCAACCCAGCTCCTATAATTCACCCCTCCACTTT.

A few counts support this clone. This sequence joins TRBV25-1 and TRBJ1-1; TRBD1 matches 7 bases. The junction had 7 bases not matched to a gene; V was cut back by 7 bases and J by 2 bases. Per germline, CDR1 MGHDK and CDR2 SYGVNS. The CDR3 length is 14 residues. CDR3 amino acids: CASKNRGINTEAFF. The CDR3 nucleotides read TGTGCCAGCAAAAACAGGGGCATCAACACTGAAGCTTTCTTT. Full variable domain (outside the CDR3, taken from reference TRBV25-1 and TRBJ1-1): EADIYQTPRYLVIGTGKKITLECSQTMGHDKMYWYQQDPGMELHLIHYSYGVNSTEKGDLSSESTVSRIRTEHFPLTLESARPSHTSQYLCASKNRGINTEAFFGQGTRLTVV.

This sequence joins TRBV9 and TRBJ2-3; 10 bases agree with TRBD2. The trim removed 0 bases at V and 4 bases at J, leaving 2 bases unmatched. Looked up from germline, CDR1 is SGDLS and CDR2 is YYNGEE. The CDR3 is made up of 15 amino acids. The CDR3 region is CASSVVAGGPDTQYF. In DNA, the CDR3 is TGTGCCAGCAGCGTAGTAGCGGGAGGTCCAGATACGCAGTATTTT.

This clone was observed a single time. The CDR3 nucleotides read TGTGCCAGCAGATCAACTACAGGGGGGGACGGGGAGCTGTTTTTT. It is translated as CASRSTTGGDGELFF. The rearrangement joins TRBV7-9 to TRBJ2-2, with D tentatively TRBD1 (8 bases). The germline CDR1 and CDR2 sequences are SEHNR and FQNEAQ (reference sequence). The ends were cut back, 6 bases at V and 7 bases at J, with 18 bases in the middle. CDR3 length equals 15 residues.